The rows below give T cell receptor beta chains drawn from one sample of a study of shared clonotypes between healthy human individuals. Method: immunoSEQ multiplex PCR; TCRdb's copy keeps in-frame clones and lacks some. The sample includes around 2,000,000 clones, roughly 91% of them seen just once. Sequenced sample: naive CD8+ T cells from PBMCs. These receptors originate from a man younger than 35 in good health. Some clones in this sample may be carry-over from other donors' samples. CDR3s include the opening cysteine and the closing phenylalanine or tryptophan. D genes are given only for firm matches. The listing skips clone size in some rows; elsewhere it reads once, few, many or a size class.

v_gene	j_gene	d_gene	len	abundance	CDR3nt	CDR3aa
TRBV4-1	TRBJ2-7	-	14	-	TGCGCCAGCAGCCGCGACTTGGGGGTGGGCGAGCAGTACTTC	CASSRDLGVGEQYF
TRBV7-8	TRBJ1-2	TRBD1	13	-	TGTGCCAGCAGCTACGGGACAGGGCACGGCTACACCTTC	CASSYGTGHGYTF
TRBV28	TRBJ1-5	-	12	-	TGTGCCAGCAGTTTTGGCAATCAGCCCCAGCATTTT	CASSFGNQPQHF
TRBV6-5	TRBJ2-1	-	12	-	TGTGCCAGCCTCTCCCCGAACAATGAGCAGTTCTTC	CASLSPNNEQFF
TRBV27	TRBJ2-7	TRBD1	16	once	TGTGCCAGCAGAAACCTCGGGACAGACGCCCACTACGAGCAGTACTTC	CASRNLGTDAHYEQYF
TRBV28	TRBJ1-2	-	14	-	TGTGCCAGCAGCCCCAGCGGGCCTAACTATGGCTACACCTTC	CASSPSGPNYGYTF
TRBV5-1	TRBJ2-5	TRBD2	18	-	TGCGCCAGCAGCCCGGGGACTAGCGGGAGGGTCCCCCCCGAGACCCAGTACTTC	CASSPGTSGRVPPETQYF
TRBV4-1	TRBJ2-1	-	14	-	TGCGCCAGCAGCCAAGATCCAGGGGTCAATGAGCAGTTCTTC	CASSQDPGVNEQFF
TRBV15	TRBJ2-3	-	15	-	TGTGCCACCAGCAGAGTAACTAGTAGCACAGATACGCAGTATTTT	CATSRVTSSTDTQYF
TRBV7-3	TRBJ2-2	TRBD2	15	-	TGTGCCAGCAGCTTACTAGCGGCGAACACCGGGGAGCTGTTTTTT	CASSLLAANTGELFF
TRBV5-1	TRBJ2-7	-	15	once	TGCGCCAGCAGCAACGCAGGGGCGAGCTCCTACGAGCAGTACTTC	CASSNAGASSYEQYF
TRBV6-1	TRBJ2-7	TRBD2	14	-	TGTGCCAGCAGTGAGCCTAGCGGCCTCTACGAGCAGTACTTC	CASSEPSGLYEQYF
TRBV12-2	TRBJ2-1	-	15	-	TGTGCAAGTCGCTTATTCCTTATCACGGACAATGAGCAGTTCTTC	CASRLFLITDNEQFF
TRBV19	TRBJ2-7	TRBD2	15	-	TGTGCCAGTAGTCTGACTAGCGGGAACTCCTACGAGCAGTACTTC	CASSLTSGNSYEQYF
TRBV6-5	TRBJ1-1	-	12	few	TGTGCCAGCCGGAGGGGTAGTGCCGAAGCTTTCTTT	CASRRGSAEAFF
TRBV27	TRBJ2-7	TRBD2	13	once	TGTGCCAGCAGCTACGGGAGGTCCTACGAGCAGTACTTC	CASSYGRSYEQYF
TRBV9	TRBJ1-2	-	13	-	TGTGCCAGCAGCCCACAGGGTTGGGATGGCTACACCTTC	CASSPQGWDGYTF
TRBV4-1	TRBJ2-2	-	16	-	TGCGCCAGCAGCCAAGACCAGACACTGAACACCGGGGAGCTGTTTTTT	CASSQDQTLNTGELFF
TRBV9	TRBJ2-2	TRBD2	14	-	TGTGCCAGCAGCCCCGGGGGGGGCACCGGGGAGCTGTTTTTT	CASSPGGGTGELFF
TRBV28	TRBJ2-7	-	14	-	TGTGCCAGCAGTTGGTCAGTGACCACCTACGAGCAGTACTTC	CASSWSVTTYEQYF
TRBV6-6	TRBJ2-7	-	13	-	TGTGCCAGCAGGCGGGACAGCCCCTACGAGCAGTACTTC	CASRRDSPYEQYF
TRBV2	TRBJ2-7	-	13	many	TGTGCCAGCACGAATATCGAAGCCTACGAGCAGTACTTC	CASTNIEAYEQYF
TRBV7-8	TRBJ2-1	TRBD2	16	-	TGTGCCAGCAGCTTACTAGCGGGAGGGACGTACAATGAGCAGTTCTTC	CASSLLAGGTYNEQFF
TRBV19	TRBJ1-5	-	15	-	TGTGCCAGTAGTATAGTTACCCGCCGCGACCAGCCCCAGCATTTT	CASSIVTRRDQPQHF
TRBV7-9	TRBJ2-4	-	12	-	TGTGCCAGCAGCCCCGACCCTATTTCTCAGTACTTC	CASSPDPISQYF
TRBV27	TRBJ2-7	-	13	-	TGTGCCAGCAGTTGGGGCCGTCAGTACGAGCAGTACTTC	CASSWGRQYEQYF
TRBV4-1	TRBJ1-4	-	14	-	TGCGCCAGCAGCCAGCGGGCCCACGGCGAAAAACTGTTTTTT	CASSQRAHGEKLFF
TRBV11-2	TRBJ2-6	-	16	-	TGTGCCAGCAGCTACTGGAGTGGCTCTGGGGCCAACGTCCTGACTTTC	CASSYWSGSGANVLTF
TRBV27	TRBJ2-3	TRBD2	16	-	TGTGCCAGCAGTCCAAGACGGGGAGGGCCTGGGGATACGCAGTATTTT	CASSPRRGGPGDTQYF
TRBV2	TRBJ2-7	-	15	-	TGTGCCAGCTGTGCGCTGGATACAAACTCCTACGAGCAGTACTTC	CASCALDTNSYEQYF
TRBV28	TRBJ1-3	-	16	-	TGTGCCAGCAGTTTGCCCCCAGGGACATCCGGAAACACCATATATTTT	CASSLPPGTSGNTIYF
TRBV30	TRBJ2-7	-	13	-	TGTGCCTGGAGTGTTCACAGGGCCTACGAGCAGTACTTC	CAWSVHRAYEQYF
TRBV27	TRBJ1-3	TRBD1	17	-	TGTGCCAGCCGAAAACAGGGGCTTACTTCCTCTGGAAACACCATATATTTT	CASRKQGLTSSGNTIYF
TRBV29-1	TRBJ2-7	TRBD1	12	-	TGCAGCTTCCGACAGGGCCGGTACGAGCAGTACTTC	CSFRQGRYEQYF
TRBV15	TRBJ2-7	-	14	-	TGTGCCACCAGCGTTGTCAGGTCCTCCTACGAGCAGTACTTC	CATSVVRSSYEQYF
TRBV10-3	TRBJ1-2	TRBD1	13	few	TGTGCCATCAATCAGGGGGATAACTATGGCTACACCTTC	CAINQGDNYGYTF
TRBV28	TRBJ2-7	-	14	-	TGTGCCAGCAGTAAGCGAGGCAGTCCCTACGAGCAGTACTTC	CASSKRGSPYEQYF
TRBV27	TRBJ1-1	-	14	-	TGTGCCAGCAGTCCCGGAGGCCGCTATCAGTACGCTTTCTTT	CASSPGGRYQYAFF
TRBV29-1	TRBJ2-7	TRBD2	15	once	TGCAGCGTTGAATGGACCGGGAGGCCCTCCTACGAGCAGTACTTC	CSVEWTGRPSYEQYF
TRBV7-6	TRBJ2-2	-	13	-	TGTGCCAGCAGCTCGACTAGGACCGGGGAGCTGTTTTTT	CASSSTRTGELFF
TRBV6-1	TRBJ2-5	-	14	-	TGTGCCAGCAGACTTAGGGGACGGGGAGAGACCCAGTACTTC	CASRLRGRGETQYF
TRBV6-1	TRBJ2-7	TRBD1	14	-	TGTGCCAGCGGAGAACAGGGGGCGACGTACGAGCAGTACTTC	CASGEQGATYEQYF
TRBV4-1	TRBJ1-1	-	15	-	TGCGCCAGCAGCCAAGATGTAAGGGGAAGCACTGAAGCTTTCTTT	CASSQDVRGSTEAFF
TRBV9	TRBJ2-1	TRBD2	15	-	TGTGCCAGCAGCGCCGGGACTAGCCCTAGAGATGAGCAGTTCTTC	CASSAGTSPRDEQFF
TRBV7-9	TRBJ1-5	-	14	few	TGTGCCAGCAGCTTAGACAGTCCCAATCAGCCCCAGCATTTT	CASSLDSPNQPQHF
TRBV11-2	TRBJ2-1	-	13	-	TGTGCCAGCAGCTTAGCGGTAGGCGGTGAGCAGTTCTTC	CASSLAVGGEQFF
TRBV27	TRBJ2-4	-	16	-	TGTGCCAGCAGTTTAGGAGCTGGTCTAGCCAAAAACATTCAGTACTTC	CASSLGAGLAKNIQYF
TRBV4-1	TRBJ1-3	-	16	-	TGCGCCAGCAGCCCGGTGGGACGGAGCTCTGGAAACACCATATATTTT	CASSPVGRSSGNTIYF
TRBV28	TRBJ1-4	-	15	once	TGTGCCAGCAGCAACGTACGGGACGTCAATGAAAAACTGTTTTTT	CASSNVRDVNEKLFF
TRBV16	TRBJ1-5	-	16	-	TGTGCCAGCAGCCAATTGGGAGGGGGGGCGGTTCAGCCCCAGCATTTT	CASSQLGGGAVQPQHF
TRBV10-2	TRBJ1-4	-	14	-	TGCGCCAGCAGTGAGCCGGGGGATTATGAAAAACTGTTTTTT	CASSEPGDYEKLFF
TRBV6-5	TRBJ1-2	-	13	-	TGTGCCAGCAGTTGGGAACCTAACTATGGCTACACCTTC	CASSWEPNYGYTF
TRBV28	TRBJ2-1	TRBD2	14	-	TGTGCCAGCAGTTTACCGGGGGGGAGCAATGAGCAGTTCTTC	CASSLPGGSNEQFF